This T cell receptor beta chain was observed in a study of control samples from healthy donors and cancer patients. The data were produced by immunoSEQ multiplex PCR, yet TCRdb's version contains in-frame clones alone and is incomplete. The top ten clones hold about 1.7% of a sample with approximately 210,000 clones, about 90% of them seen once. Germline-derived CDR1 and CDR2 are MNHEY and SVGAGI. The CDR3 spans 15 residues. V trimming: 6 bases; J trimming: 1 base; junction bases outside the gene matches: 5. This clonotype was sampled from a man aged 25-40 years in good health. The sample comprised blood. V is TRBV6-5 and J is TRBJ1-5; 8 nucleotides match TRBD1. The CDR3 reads CASSPNRGSNQPQHF. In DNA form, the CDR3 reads TGTGCCAGCAGCCCCAACAGGGGGAGCAATCAGCCCCAGCATTTT.